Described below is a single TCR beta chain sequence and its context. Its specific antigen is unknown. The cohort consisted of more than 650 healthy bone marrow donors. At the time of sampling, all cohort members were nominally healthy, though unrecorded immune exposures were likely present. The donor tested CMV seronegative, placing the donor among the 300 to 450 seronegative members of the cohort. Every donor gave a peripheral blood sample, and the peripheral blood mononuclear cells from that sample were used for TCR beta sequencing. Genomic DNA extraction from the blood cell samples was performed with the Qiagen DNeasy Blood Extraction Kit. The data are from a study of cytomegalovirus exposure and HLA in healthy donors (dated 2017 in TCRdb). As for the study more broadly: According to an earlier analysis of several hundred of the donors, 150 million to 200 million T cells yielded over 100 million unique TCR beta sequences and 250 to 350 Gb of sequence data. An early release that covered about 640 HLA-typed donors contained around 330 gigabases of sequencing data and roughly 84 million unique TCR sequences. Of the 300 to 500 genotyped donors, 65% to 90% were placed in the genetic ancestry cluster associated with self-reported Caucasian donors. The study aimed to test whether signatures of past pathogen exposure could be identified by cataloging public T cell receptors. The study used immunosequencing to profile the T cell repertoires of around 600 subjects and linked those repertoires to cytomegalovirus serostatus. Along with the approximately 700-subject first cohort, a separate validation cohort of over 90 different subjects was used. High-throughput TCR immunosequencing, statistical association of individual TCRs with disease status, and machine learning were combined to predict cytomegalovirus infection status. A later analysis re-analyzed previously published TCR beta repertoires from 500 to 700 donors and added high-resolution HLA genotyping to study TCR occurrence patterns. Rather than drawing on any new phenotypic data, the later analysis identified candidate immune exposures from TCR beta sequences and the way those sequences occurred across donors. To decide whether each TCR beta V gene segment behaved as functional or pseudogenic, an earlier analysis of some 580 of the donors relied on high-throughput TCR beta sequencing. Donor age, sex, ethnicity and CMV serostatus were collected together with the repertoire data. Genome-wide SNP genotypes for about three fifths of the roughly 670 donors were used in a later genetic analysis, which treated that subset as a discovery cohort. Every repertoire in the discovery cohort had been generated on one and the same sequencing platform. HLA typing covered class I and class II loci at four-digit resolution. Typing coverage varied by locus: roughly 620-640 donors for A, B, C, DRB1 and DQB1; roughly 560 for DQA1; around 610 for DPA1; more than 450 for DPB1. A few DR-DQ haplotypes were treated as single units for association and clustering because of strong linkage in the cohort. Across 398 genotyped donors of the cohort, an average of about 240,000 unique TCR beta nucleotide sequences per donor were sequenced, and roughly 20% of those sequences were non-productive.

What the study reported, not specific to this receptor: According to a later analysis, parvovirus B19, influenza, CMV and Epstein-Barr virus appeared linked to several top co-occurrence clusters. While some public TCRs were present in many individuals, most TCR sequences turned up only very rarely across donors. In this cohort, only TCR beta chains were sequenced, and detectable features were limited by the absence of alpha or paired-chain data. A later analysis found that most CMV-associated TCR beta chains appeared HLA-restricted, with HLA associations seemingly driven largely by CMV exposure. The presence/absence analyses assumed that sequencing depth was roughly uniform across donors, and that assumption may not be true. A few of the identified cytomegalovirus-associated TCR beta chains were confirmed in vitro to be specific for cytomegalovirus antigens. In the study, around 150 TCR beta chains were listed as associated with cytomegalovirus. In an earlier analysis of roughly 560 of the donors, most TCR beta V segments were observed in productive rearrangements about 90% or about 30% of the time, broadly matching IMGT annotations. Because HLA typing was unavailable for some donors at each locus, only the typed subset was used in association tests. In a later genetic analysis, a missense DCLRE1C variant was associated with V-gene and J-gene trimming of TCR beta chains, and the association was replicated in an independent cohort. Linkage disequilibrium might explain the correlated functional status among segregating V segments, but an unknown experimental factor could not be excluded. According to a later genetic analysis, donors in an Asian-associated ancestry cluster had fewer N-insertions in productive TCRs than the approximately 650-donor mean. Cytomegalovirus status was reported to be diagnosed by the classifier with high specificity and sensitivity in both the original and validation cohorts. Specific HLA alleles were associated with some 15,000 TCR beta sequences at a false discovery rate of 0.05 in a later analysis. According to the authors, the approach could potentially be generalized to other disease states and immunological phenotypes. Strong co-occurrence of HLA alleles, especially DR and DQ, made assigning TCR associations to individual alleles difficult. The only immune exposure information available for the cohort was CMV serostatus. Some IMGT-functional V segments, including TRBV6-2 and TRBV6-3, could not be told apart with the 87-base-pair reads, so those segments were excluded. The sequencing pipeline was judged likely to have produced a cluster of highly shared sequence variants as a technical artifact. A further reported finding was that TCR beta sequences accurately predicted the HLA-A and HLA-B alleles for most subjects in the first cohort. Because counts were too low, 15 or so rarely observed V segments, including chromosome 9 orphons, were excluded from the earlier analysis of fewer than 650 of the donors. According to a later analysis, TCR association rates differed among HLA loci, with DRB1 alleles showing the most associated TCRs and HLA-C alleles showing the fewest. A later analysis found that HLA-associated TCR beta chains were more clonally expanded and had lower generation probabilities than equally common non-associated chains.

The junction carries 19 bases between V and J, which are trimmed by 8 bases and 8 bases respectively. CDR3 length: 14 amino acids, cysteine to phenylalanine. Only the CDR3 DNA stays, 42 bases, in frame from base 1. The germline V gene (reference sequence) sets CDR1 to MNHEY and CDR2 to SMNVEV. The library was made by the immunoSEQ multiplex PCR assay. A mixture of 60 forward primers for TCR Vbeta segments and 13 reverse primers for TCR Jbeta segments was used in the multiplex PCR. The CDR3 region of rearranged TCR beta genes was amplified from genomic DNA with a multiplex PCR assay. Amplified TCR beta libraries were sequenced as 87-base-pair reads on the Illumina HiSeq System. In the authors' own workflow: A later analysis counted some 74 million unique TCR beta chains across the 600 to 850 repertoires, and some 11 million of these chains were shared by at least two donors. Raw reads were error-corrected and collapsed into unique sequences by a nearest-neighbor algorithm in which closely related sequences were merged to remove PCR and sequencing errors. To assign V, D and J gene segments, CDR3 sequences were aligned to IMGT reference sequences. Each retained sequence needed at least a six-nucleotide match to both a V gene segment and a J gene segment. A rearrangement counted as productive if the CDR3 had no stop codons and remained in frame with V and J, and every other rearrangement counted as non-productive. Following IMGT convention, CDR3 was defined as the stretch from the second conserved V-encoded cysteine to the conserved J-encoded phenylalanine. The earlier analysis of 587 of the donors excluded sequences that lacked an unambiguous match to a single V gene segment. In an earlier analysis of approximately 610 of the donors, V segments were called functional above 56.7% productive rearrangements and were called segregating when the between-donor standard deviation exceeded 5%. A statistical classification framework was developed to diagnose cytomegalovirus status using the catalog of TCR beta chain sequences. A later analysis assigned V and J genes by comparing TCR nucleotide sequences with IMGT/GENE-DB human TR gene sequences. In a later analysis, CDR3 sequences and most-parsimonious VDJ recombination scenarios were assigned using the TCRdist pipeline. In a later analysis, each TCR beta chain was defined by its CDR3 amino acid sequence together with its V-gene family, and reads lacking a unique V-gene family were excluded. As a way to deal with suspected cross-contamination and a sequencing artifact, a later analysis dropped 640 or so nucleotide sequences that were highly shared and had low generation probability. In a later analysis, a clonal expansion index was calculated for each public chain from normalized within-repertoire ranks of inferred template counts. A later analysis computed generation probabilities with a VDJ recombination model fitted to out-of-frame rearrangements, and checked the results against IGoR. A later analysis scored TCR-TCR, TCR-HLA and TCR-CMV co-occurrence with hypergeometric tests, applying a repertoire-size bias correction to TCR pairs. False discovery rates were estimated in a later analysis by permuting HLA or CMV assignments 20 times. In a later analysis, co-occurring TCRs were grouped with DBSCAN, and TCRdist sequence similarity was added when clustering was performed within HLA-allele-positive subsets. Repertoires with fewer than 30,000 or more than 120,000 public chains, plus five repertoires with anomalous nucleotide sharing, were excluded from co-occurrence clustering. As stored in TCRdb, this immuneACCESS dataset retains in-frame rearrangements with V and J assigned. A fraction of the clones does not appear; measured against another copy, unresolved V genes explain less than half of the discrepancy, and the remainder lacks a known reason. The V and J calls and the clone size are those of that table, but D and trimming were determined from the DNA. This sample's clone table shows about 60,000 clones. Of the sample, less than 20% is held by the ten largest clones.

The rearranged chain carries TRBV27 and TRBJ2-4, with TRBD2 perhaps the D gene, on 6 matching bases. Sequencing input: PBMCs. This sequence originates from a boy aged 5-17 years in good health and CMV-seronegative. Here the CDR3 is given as CASSKRGGMDIQYF. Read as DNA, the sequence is TGTGCCAGCTCAAAGAGGGGAGGTATGGACATTCAGTACTTC.